This TCR beta chain was recorded in a study of CD8 T cells in ankylosing spondylitis (dated by TCRdb to the late 2010s). Some background on the complete study: T cell receptor beta repertoires were profiled in healthy donors and ankylosing spondylitis patients so that disease-linked TCR variants could be found. The whole study cohort included 85 to 120 healthy donors and around 25 ankylosing spondylitis patients. Peripheral blood was sampled, and synovial fluid was additionally collected from ankylosing spondylitis patients. Study-level results and caveats: Some of the motif variants had been reported before in the synovial fluid and blood of reactive arthritis patients, a finding that suggests common disease-initiation mechanisms. The disease-linked clones were reported to be significantly enriched in matched synovial fluid samples from ankylosing spondylitis patients. A CD8+ phenotype was shown by the disease-linked clones, which were found at relatively low frequencies in peripheral blood. Blood from ankylosing spondylitis patients appeared to be characterized by a TCR beta motif made up of several highly homologous amino acid variants.

TCRdb shows the sequencer as Illumina HiSeq 2500. Quantitative 5'-RACE with molecular barcodes was the method used to prepare the TCR beta libraries. As for the original processing: A new computational method based on a probabilistic model of VDJ rearrangement was used to identify disease-linked TCR variants. In-frame beta chains were kept once TCRdb had trimmed the public reads at Q25 with fastp and called clones with MiXCR. Entries that share a CDR3 protein sequence are merged under the most common genes and DNA. TCRdb's processing, not the authors', yielded these V and J calls. The sample table lists approximately 440,000 distinct CDR3 sequences, 17% of them with a count of one. Around 0.92% of the sample is held by the ten biggest clonotypes. This clonotype was counted between two and nine times. Its specific antigen is unknown. Base qualities are missing; no much larger clone stands one base away.

CDR1 is given as DFQATT and CDR2 as SNEGSKA, both from the germline V gene (reference sequence). The junction shows trimming of 6 bases on V and 2 bases on J, plus 10 bases between the germline ends. The CDR3 sequence holds 12 residues, the cysteine and phenylalanine included. Only the CDR3 region is kept as DNA, spanning 36 bases read in frame from base 1. The sequence derives from a male donor with ankylosing spondylitis. The source material was blood, either unsorted or a sorted T cell fraction (not recorded which). The chain is made from TRBV20-1 and TRBJ1-1; the D gene cannot be resolved reliably. The sequence in DNA is TGCAGTGCGGATAACTTTAACACTGAAGCTTTCTTT. The encoded protein is CSADNFNTEAFF.